This T cell receptor beta chain emerged from a study of cytomegalovirus exposure and HLA in healthy donors (dated by TCRdb to about 2017). Study-level background: In an earlier analysis of approximately 640 of the donors, 276 Gb of sequence data and 100 million or so unique TCR beta sequences from 180 million or so T cells were reported. About 280 gigabases of sequencing data and around 90 million unique TCR sequences made up an early release that covered around 640 HLA-typed donors. Of the roughly 410 genotyped donors, roughly 76% were placed in the genetic ancestry cluster associated with self-reported Caucasian donors. The aim of the study was to test whether cataloging public T cell receptors could identify signatures of past pathogen exposure. The T cell repertoires of about 700 subjects were profiled by immunosequencing and related to cytomegalovirus serostatus. A separate validation cohort of roughly 130 different subjects was used in addition to the roughly 670-subject first cohort. To predict cytomegalovirus infection status, the study combined high-throughput TCR immunosequencing, statistical association of individual TCRs with disease status, and machine learning. A later analysis re-analyzed previously published TCR beta repertoires from roughly 600 donors and added high-resolution HLA genotyping to study TCR occurrence patterns. In the later analysis, no new phenotypic data were used to find candidate immune exposures; instead, reliance was placed on TCR beta sequences and their occurrence across donors. To decide whether each TCR beta V gene segment behaved as functional or pseudogenic, an earlier analysis of nearly 600 of the donors relied on high-throughput TCR beta sequencing. Donor age, sex, ethnicity and CMV serostatus were compiled together with the repertoire data. A later genetic analysis took genome-wide SNP genotypes for about three fifths of the roughly 670 donors and used that subset as a discovery cohort. All discovery cohort repertoires had been generated on a single sequencing platform. Both class I and class II loci were covered by HLA typing, at four-digit resolution. The number of donors typed differed by locus, with about 629-630 for A, B, C, DRB1 and DQB1, around 520 for DQA1, nearly 610 for DPA1, and under 490 for DPB1. Four to six DR-DQ haplotypes were handled as single units for association and clustering, since linkage in the cohort was strong. Across around 400 genotyped donors of the cohort, an average of approximately 240,000 unique TCR beta nucleotide sequences per donor were sequenced, and 15% to 20% of those sequences were non-productive.

Libraries were prepared through the immunoSEQ multiplex PCR assay. For the multiplex PCR, a mixture combining 60 forward primers for TCR Vbeta segments and 13 reverse primers for TCR Jbeta segments was used. The CDR3 region of rearranged TCR beta genes was amplified from genomic DNA with a multiplex PCR assay. Amplified TCR beta libraries were sequenced as 87-base-pair reads on the Illumina HiSeq System. In the authors' own workflow: In a later analysis, 80 million or so unique TCR beta chains were counted across the roughly 610 repertoires, and roughly 11 million of these chains were shared by at least two donors. A nearest-neighbor algorithm error-corrected the raw reads and collapsed the reads into unique sequences, merging closely related sequences to remove PCR and sequencing errors. To assign V, D and J gene segments, CDR3 sequences were aligned to IMGT reference sequences. For a sequence to be retained, at least a six-nucleotide match to both a V gene segment and a J gene segment was required. A rearrangement counted as productive if the CDR3 had no stop codons and remained in frame with V and J, and every other rearrangement counted as non-productive. CDR3 was defined according to IMGT convention as the region running from the second conserved V-encoded cysteine to the conserved J-encoded phenylalanine. The earlier analysis of 500 to 750 of the donors excluded any sequence lacking an unambiguous match to a single V gene segment. An earlier analysis of over 450 of the donors classified V segments as functional when productive rearrangements were above 56.7% and as segregating when the standard deviation between donors was above 5%. A statistical classification framework was developed to diagnose cytomegalovirus status using the catalog of TCR beta chain sequences. A later analysis assigned V and J genes by comparing TCR nucleotide sequences with IMGT/GENE-DB human TR gene sequences. The TCRdist pipeline was used in a later analysis to assign CDR3 sequences and most-parsimonious VDJ recombination scenarios. In a later analysis, each TCR beta chain was defined by its CDR3 amino acid sequence together with its V-gene family, and reads lacking a unique V-gene family were excluded. In a later analysis, fewer than 650 highly shared, low-generation-probability nucleotide sequences were removed to address suspected cross-contamination and a sequencing artifact. In a later analysis, a clonal expansion index was calculated for each public chain from normalized within-repertoire ranks of inferred template counts. In a later analysis, generation probabilities were computed using a VDJ recombination model fitted to out-of-frame rearrangements, and the results were checked against IGoR. Hypergeometric tests were used in a later analysis to score TCR-TCR, TCR-HLA and TCR-CMV co-occurrence, with a repertoire-size bias correction applied to the TCR pairs. In a later analysis, false discovery rates were estimated by permuting HLA or CMV assignments 20 times. In a later analysis, co-occurring TCRs were grouped using DBSCAN, with TCRdist sequence similarity added in when clustering inside HLA-allele-positive subsets. Repertoires with fewer than 30,000 or more than 120,000 public chains were left out of co-occurrence clustering, as were four to six repertoires with anomalous nucleotide sharing. TCRdb carries this immuneACCESS record with in-frame sequences only. Its versions omit some clonotypes, under half of them owing to an unresolved V gene in the studies checked, with the rest unexplained. The D gene and trimming were derived from the DNA, and the V and J assignments and clone size from that table. For this sample the table gives approximately 100,000 clones, of which around 60% were detected only once. Together, the top ten hold around 3.9% of the sample.

Details on this clone: Its antigen specificity is not known. No base quality information exists; no much larger clone differs at one position.

Findings and caveats that apply to the study as a whole: In a later genetic analysis, fewer N-insertions in productive TCRs were reported among donors in an Asian-associated ancestry cluster than the roughly 700-donor mean. In vitro tests confirmed that a few of the cytomegalovirus-associated TCR beta chains recognize cytomegalovirus antigens. In a later analysis, HLA-associated TCR beta chains showed more clonal expansion and lower generation probabilities than non-associated chains that were equally common. This cohort had only TCR beta chains sequenced, and the lack of alpha or paired-chain data limited which features could be detected. Because some donors lacked HLA typing at each locus, the association tests relied only on the typed subset. A later analysis reported that several top co-occurrence clusters appeared linked to parvovirus B19, influenza, CMV and Epstein-Barr virus. It was suggested by the authors that the approach could potentially be generalized to other disease states and immunological phenotypes. The study gave a list of more than 150 TCR beta chains associated with cytomegalovirus. When HLA alleles, especially DR and DQ, strongly co-occurred, attributing TCR associations to individual alleles was difficult. At a false discovery rate of 0.05, a later analysis linked fewer than 20,000 TCR beta sequences to specific HLA alleles. In a later analysis, TCR association rates were found to vary across HLA loci, with the most associated TCRs seen for DRB1 alleles and the fewest for HLA-C alleles. Some IMGT-functional V segments, including TRBV6-2 and TRBV6-3, could not be told apart with the 87-base-pair reads, so those segments were excluded. Most TCR sequences were observed very rarely across donors, whereas some public TCRs were present in many individuals. CMV serostatus was the only immune exposure information available for the cohort. A cluster of highly shared sequence variants was judged likely to represent a technical artifact of the sequencing pipeline. Cytomegalovirus status was reported to be diagnosed by the classifier with high specificity and sensitivity in both the original and validation cohorts. Roughly 15 rarely observed V segments, including chromosome 9 orphons, were excluded from the earlier analysis of about 500 of the donors because counts were too low. Broadly in line with IMGT annotations, most TCR beta V segments showed up in productive rearrangements about 90% or about 30% of the time in an earlier analysis of a few hundred of the donors. In a later genetic analysis, a missense DCLRE1C variant was associated with V-gene and J-gene trimming of TCR beta chains, and the association was replicated in an independent cohort. Presence/absence analyses assumed roughly uniform sequencing depth across donors, an assumption that may not hold. A further reported finding was that TCR beta sequences accurately predicted the HLA-A and HLA-B alleles for most subjects in the first cohort. Linkage disequilibrium might explain the correlated functional status among segregating V segments, but an unknown experimental factor could not be excluded. Most CMV-associated TCR beta chains appeared to be HLA-restricted in a later analysis, and the HLA associations seemed to be driven largely by CMV exposure.

The germline V gene (reference sequence) specifies LNHDA as CDR1 and SQIVND as CDR2. The germline V and J ends show losses of 10 bases and 1 base respectively, and no gene match explains 4 bases of the junction. The CDR3 runs 14 amino acids, cysteine and phenylalanine included. This entry keeps only the CDR3 DNA: 42 bases, framed from base 1. The cohort comprised 666 healthy bone marrow donors. All cohort members were sampled while nominally healthy, although unrecorded immune exposures were likely present. The donor was CMV seropositive and belonged to the group of over 250 seropositive cohort members. A peripheral blood sample was provided by each donor, and peripheral blood mononuclear cells were used for TCR beta sequencing. Genomic DNA was extracted from the blood cell samples with the Qiagen DNeasy Blood Extraction Kit.

The rearrangement joined TRBV19 to TRBJ1-5, with 10 middle bases fitting TRBD1. The sequence derives from a man under 40 in good health and CMV-seropositive. The sample comprised PBMCs. The CDR3 reads CATGQGVSNQPQHF. The DNA sequence reads TGTGCCACTGGACAGGGGGTGAGCAATCAGCCCCAGCATTTT.